The 28 T cell receptor beta chains below all came from one sample that was sequenced in a study of control samples from healthy donors and cancer patients. Sequencing was performed with immunoSEQ multiplex PCR; in TCRdb, only in-frame clones are kept and a portion is missing. Of 96,000 or so clones listed, 90% to 95% are singletons. Sequenced material: blood. These receptors originate from a man aged 18-30 years in good health.

This clone was recorded once. This chain links TRBV10-3 with TRBJ1-5; D is unresolved. With 11 bases removed from V and 0 bases from J, the gap between germline ends came to 14 bases. The CDR3 consists of 14 residues. Germline V gives CDR1 ENHRY, CDR2 SYGVKD. CDR3 amino acids: CASNTVYSNQPQHF. CDR3 DNA: TGTGCCTCAAATACAGTTTATAGCAATCAGCCCCAGCATTTT.

The CDR3 DNA reads as TGTGCCAGCAGCTTCCAACTAGCGGGGGGGCCGCAGGAGCAGTTCTTC. Encoded protein: CASSFQLAGGPQEQFF. The chain employs TRBV7-9 and TRBJ2-1; 13 bases align to TRBD2. Germline trimming cut 3 bases from V and 10 bases from J; bases unmatched to any gene: 9. Germline V gives CDR1 SEHNR, CDR2 FQNEAQ (reference sequence). The CDR3 sequence is 16 residues long.

This chain joins TRBV29-1 and TRBJ2-5; maybe TRBD1 (6 bases). The CDR3 extends over 13 amino acids. V lost 3 bases and J lost 1, with 9 bases in between. The germline V gene has CDR1 SQVTM and CDR2 ANQGSEA. CDR3 protein: CSVDMDSQETQYF. DNA of the CDR3: TGCAGCGTTGACATGGACAGCCAAGAGACCCAGTACTTC.

The J gene is TRBJ2-7, the V gene TRBV7-2; D not certain. CDR1 and CDR2 from the germline V gene are SGHTA and FQGNSA. The CDR3 contains 13 residues. The ends were cut back, 4 bases at V and 7 bases at J, with 14 bases in the middle. Here the CDR3 reads CASSSSTYEEQYF. Written as DNA, the CDR3 is TGTGCCAGCAGCTCCTCCACCTATGAAGAGCAGTACTTC. Complete variable domain (other parts from reference TRBV7-2 and TRBJ2-7): GAGVSQSPSNKVTEKGKDVELRCDPISGHTALYWYRQSLGQGLEFLIYFQGNSAPDKSGLPSDRFSAERTGGSVSTLTIQRTQQEDSAVYLCASSSSTYEEQYFGPGTRLTVT.

The chain has TRBV2 and TRBJ2-1; 13 positions agree with TRBD2. CDR1 is SNHLY and CDR2 is FYNNEI in the germline V gene. The CDR3 runs 16 residues. The V and J ends lost 8 bases and 8 bases, in that order; junction bases with no gene match: 12. CDR3 DNA sequence: TGTGCCAGCTCCCCGGGACTAGCGGGGATTGTCTATGAGCAGTTCTTC. Translating it yields CASSPGLAGIVYEQFF.

The V and J genes are TRBV19 and TRBJ2-3; D is unresolved. The CDR3 is made up of 14 amino acids. The V and J ends lost 3 bases and 0 bases respectively, with 7 bases between them. Germline lookup yields CDR1 LNHDA and CDR2 SQIVND (reference sequence). The CDR3 nucleotides are TGTGCCAGTAGTATCGGTGTTAGCACAGATACGCAGTATTTT. This translates into CASSIGVSTDTQYF.

This sequence joins TRBV15 and TRBJ2-7, with no clear D. CDR3 size: 13 residues. Germline CDR1 is LNHNV and CDR2 is YYDKDF (reference sequence). The V and J ends lost 4 bases and 2 bases respectively, with 9 bases between them. The CDR3 loop is CATSISPTYEQYF. Written as DNA, the CDR3 is TGTGCCACCAGCATCAGCCCAACCTACGAGCAGTACTTC.

This clone was observed once. The gene calls are TRBV19 and TRBJ2-1, with D possibly TRBD1 on 6 matching bases. The germline V gene has CDR1 LNHDA and CDR2 SQIVND (reference sequence). V was shortened by 5 bases and J by 5 bases, with 19 bases between the two germline ends. The CDR3 spans 16 residues. CDR3 in amino acids: CASSQRSTGTNNEQFF. The CDR3, as DNA: TGTGCCAGTAGTCAACGGTCCACAGGGACCAACAATGAGCAGTTCTTC.

A single count supports this clone. The chain employs TRBV30 and TRBJ1-1; tentatively, D is TRBD1 (6 bases). There are 13 residues in the CDR3. The V gene lost 4 bases and the J gene lost 5 bases, with 14 bases spanning the gap. Per the germline V gene, CDR1 is GTSNPN and CDR2 is SVGIG (reference sequence). The CDR3 loop reads CAWTAGGGTEAFF. CDR3 DNA: TGTGCCTGGACGGCGGGGGGCGGGACTGAAGCTTTCTTT.

This chain joins TRBV5-1 and TRBJ2-7; either TRBD1 or TRBD2 may fit D (5 bases each). Germline assignment: CDR1 SGHRS and CDR2 YFSETQ. Trimming left V 3 bases short and J 3 bases short, with 13 bases between. This CDR3 has 14 amino acids. The CDR3 protein is CASSSGTQFYEQYF. CDR3 sequence (DNA): TGCGCCAGCAGCTCCGGGACCCAATTCTACGAGCAGTACTTC.

V is TRBV30 and J is TRBJ2-7; D unresolved. The germline CDR1 and CDR2 sequences are GTSNPN and SVGIG (reference sequence). The CDR3 is 11 amino acids. Deletions cut 3 bases from V and 5 bases from J, with 8 bases between. For the CDR3, the DNA is TGTGCCTGGAGGTTATTAAACGAGCAGTACTTC. It translates to CAWRLLNEQYF.

J is TRBJ1-3 and V is TRBV29-1; TRBD1 is a possible D gene (6 bases). This CDR3 has 16 amino acids. Per the germline V gene, CDR1 is SQVTM and CDR2 is ANQGSEA. V shed 2 bases and J shed 3 bases, with 17 bases lying between them. The chain's CDR3 is CSVERYAGGNGNTIYF. CDR3 DNA: TGCAGCGTTGAACGTTATGCGGGGGGCAATGGAAACACCATATATTTT. Full variable domain (remainder filled in from reference TRBV29-1 and TRBJ1-3): SAVISQKPSRDICQRGTSLTIQCQVDSQVTMMFWYRQQPGQSLTLIATANQGSEATYESGFVIDKFPISRPNLTFSTLTVSNMSPEDSSIYLCSVERYAGGNGNTIYFGEGSWLTVV.

This clone came up once. This sequence joins TRBV5-4 and TRBJ2-3, with D hard to call. Germline V CDR1 and CDR2: SGHNT, YYREEE (reference sequence). The CDR3 is made up of 13 amino acids. V was shortened by 6 bases and J by 4 bases, with 12 bases between the two germline ends. The CDR3: CASTGDWPDTQYF. CDR3 sequence (DNA): TGTGCCAGCACTGGAGACTGGCCAGATACGCAGTATTTT.

The chain combines TRBV6-5 with TRBJ1-2; 9 bases fit TRBD1. The CDR3 spans 15 residues. Per germline, CDR1 MNHEY and CDR2 SVGAGI. The junction had 4 bases not matched to a gene; V was cut back by 2 bases and J by 3 bases. The CDR3 loop reads CASSYQGQGHYGYTF. CDR3 sequence (DNA): TGTGCCAGCAGTTACCAGGGACAGGGTCACTATGGCTACACCTTC.

This chain uses TRBV2 with TRBJ2-5; unclear D gene. This CDR3 contains 13 residues. In germline, CDR1 is SNHLY, CDR2 FYNNEI. Trimming removed 4 bases from V and 4 bases from J, with 10 bases in between. CDR3 residues: CASSVRAGETQYF. CDR3 sequence (DNA): TGTGCCAGCAGTGTCCGGGCAGGAGAGACCCAGTACTTC.

The chain uses TRBV29-1 and TRBJ1-2; D remains unclear. This CDR3 is 12 amino acids long. The germline gives CDR1 SQVTM, CDR2 ANQGSEA. V was clipped by 5 bases and J by 6 bases, with 13 bases between them. The CDR3 nucleotides read TGCAGCGTTCCCATTCGACAAGATGGCTACACCTTC. Translating gives CSVPIRQDGYTF.

The J gene is TRBJ2-1, the V gene TRBV5-6; D remains ambiguous. Germline values: CDR1 SGHDT, CDR2 YYEEEE. Trimming took 5 bases from V and 2 from J, leaving 11 bases between them. The CDR3 has 14 residues. The chain's CDR3 is CASSPDNAYNEQFF. The CDR3 region has the DNA TGTGCCAGCAGTCCTGACAATGCCTACAATGAGCAGTTCTTC.

A few counts support this clone. V gene TRBV29-1 combines with J gene TRBJ1-2, with D perhaps TRBD1 (5 bases). CDR1 and CDR2 (germline): SQVTM, ANQGSEA. V gave up 3 bases and J gave up 7 bases, with 15 bases separating them. This CDR3 region has 13 residues. The CDR3 DNA follows: TGCAGCGTTGAGAGACAGCCCGATGGTGGCTACACCTTC. Protein: CSVERQPDGGYTF. Complete variable domain (other parts from reference TRBV29-1 and TRBJ1-2): SAVISQKPSRDICQRGTSLTIQCQVDSQVTMMFWYRQQPGQSLTLIATANQGSEATYESGFVIDKFPISRPNLTFSTLTVSNMSPEDSSIYLCSVERQPDGGYTFGSGTRLTVV.

V is TRBV7-2 and J is TRBJ2-2; TRBD2 is a possible D gene (7 bases). CDR1 SGHTA and CDR2 FQGNSA come from the germline V gene. V was cut by 8 bases and J by 2 bases, with 15 bases left in between. The CDR3 is made up of 15 amino acids. The CDR3 bases are TGTGCCAGCCAAAAAGGGGGGGTTAACACCGGGGAGCTGTTTTTT. The encoded protein is CASQKGGVNTGELFF.

The chain is built from TRBV7-9 and TRBJ1-2, with 8 bases that match TRBD1. Looked up from germline, CDR1 is SEHNR and CDR2 is FQNEAQ (reference sequence). J was trimmed by 8 bases and V by 5 bases; bases with no gene match: 10. The CDR3 length is 14 residues. CDR3: CASSLAGQVLGYTF. CDR3 nucleotide sequence: TGTGCCAGCAGCCTGGCGGGACAGGTCTTAGGCTACACCTTC.

The chain uses TRBV18 and TRBJ1-1, with D uncertain. The germline gives CDR1 KGHSH, CDR2 LQKENI. This CDR3 is built from 13 residues. V dropped 4 bases and J dropped 4 bases, with 10 bases sitting between them. The CDR3 is CASSLVVGTEAFF. The CDR3 nucleotides read TGTGCCAGCTCACTCGTAGTGGGCACTGAAGCTTTCTTT.

The chain employs TRBV19 and TRBJ1-1; a possible D gene is TRBD1 (5 bases). Germline V CDR1 and CDR2: LNHDA, SQIVND (reference sequence). This CDR3 has 12 residues. V lost 5 bases to trimming and J lost 7 bases, with 11 bases between them. The CDR3 reads CASSPGGVEAFF. Written as DNA, the CDR3 is TGTGCCAGTAGTCCCGGGGGGGTTGAAGCTTTCTTT.

The chain recombines TRBV30 with TRBJ2-2; D is unresolved. The CDR3 runs 14 residues. The ends were cut back, 2 bases at V and 4 bases at J, with 11 bases in the middle. Germline V gene lookup returns CDR1 GTSNPN and CDR2 SVGIG (reference sequence). The CDR3 reads CAWSSPRATGELFF. CDR3 nucleotides: TGTGCCTGGAGTTCCCCCCGGGCCACCGGGGAGCTGTTTTTT. Based on the CDR3 plus reference TRBV30 and TRBJ2-2, the full variable domain is SQTIHQWPATLVQPVGSPLSLECTVEGTSNPNLYWYRQAAGRGLQLLFYSVGIGQISSEVPQNLSASRPQDRQFILSSKKLLLSDSGFYLCAWSSPRATGELFFGEGSRLTVL.

CDR3 DNA: TGCGCCAGCAGCCAAGAAATTCGGGGAAGGGGGTATGGCTACACCTTC. Translated, it gives CASSQEIRGRGYGYTF. The V and J genes are TRBV4-1 and TRBJ1-2, with D possibly being TRBD1 (6 bases). V lost 0 bases and J 5 bases, leaving 16 bases between the germline ends. There are 16 residues in the CDR3. The germline V gene has CDR1 MGHRA and CDR2 YSYEKL.

This chain joins TRBV7-6 and TRBJ2-7; tentative D call: TRBD2 (5 bases). This CDR3 comprises 16 residues. From germline, CDR1 is SGHVS and CDR2 FNYEAQ. The germline V and J ends were trimmed by 3 bases and 2 bases, with 17 bases remaining between them. CDR3 region: CASSFLAAGGPYEQYF. The DNA of the CDR3 is TGTGCCAGCAGCTTTCTGGCAGCCGGAGGCCCCTACGAGCAGTACTTC.

This sequence joins TRBV5-1 and TRBJ1-2, with D perhaps TRBD1 (6 bases). The CDR3 sequence is 16 residues long. Germline V gene data show CDR1 as SGHRS and CDR2 as YFSETQ. Trimming took 0 bases from V and 5 from J, leaving 17 bases between them. The CDR3 DNA sequence: TGCGCCAGCAGCTTGGAATCGGGGGGGCGTTTTTATGGCTACACCTTC. Amino acid sequence: CASSLESGGRFYGYTF. The full variable domain, completed using reference TRBV5-1 and TRBJ1-2, is KAGVTQTPRYLIKTRGQQVTLSCSPISGHRSVSWYQQTPGQGLQFLFEYFSETQRNKGNFPGRFSGRQFSNSRSEMNVSTLELGDSALYLCASSLESGGRFYGYTFGSGTRLTVV.

The chain is built from TRBV9 and TRBJ2-7; TRBD1 aligns across 8 bases. Germline-derived CDR1 and CDR2 are SGDLS and YYNGEE. Losses at the gene ends were 2 bases for V and 5 bases for J; bases not matched to a gene: 3. CDR3 size: 13 residues. CDR3 coding DNA: TGTGCCAGCAGCGTGACAGGGGTGGACGAGCAGTACTTC. Residues: CASSVTGVDEQYF. Variable domain in full (rest from reference TRBV9 and TRBJ2-7): DSGVTQTPKHLITATGQRVTLRCSPRSGDLSVYWYQQSLDQGLQFLIQYYNGEERAKGNILERFSAQQFPDLHSELNLSSLELGDSALYFCASSVTGVDEQYFGPGTRLTVT.

V and J are TRBV6-6 and TRBJ1-1, with unresolved D. This CDR3 spans 14 amino acids. Germline CDR1 reads MNHNY; CDR2 reads SVGAGI (reference sequence). Trimming removed 2 bases at V and 0 bases at J, with 7 bases between. CDR3 sequence reads: CASSYRTVNTEAFF. CDR3 sequence (DNA): TGTGCCAGCAGTTACCGTACGGTGAACACTGAAGCTTTCTTT.